This T cell receptor (beta chain) was recorded in a study of regulatory T cells in long-lasting Graves disease. Notes on the study in general: Persistent disease favored TRBV28, TRBJ1-2 and TRBJ2-5. New patients shared more than 750 public clonotypes, fewer than the approximately 2,500 shared by persistent patients.

This sample's time point: persistent/refractory GD, antithyroid drugs over 5 years with positive TRAb. RNA isolated from PBMCs was used to make the TCR library. One endocrinology department in Xi'an, China, was where patients came from. Relying on iRepertoire HTBI primers and Arm-PCR of CDR3 regions, the team built TCR beta libraries. TCRdb passed the multiplex PCR reads through MiXCR, listing each CDR3 protein once. The sample consists of about 660,000 distinct CDR3 sequences, around 32% of them appearing once. Germline CDR1 MNHGY, CDR2 SVAAGI. The CDR3 contains 13 residues. The ends were cut back, 3 bases at V and 4 bases at J, with 10 bases in the middle. Details on this clonotype: Antigen: not known.

The sample was peripheral blood mononuclear cells (PBMCs), taken when the disease was refractory, from a patient treated with antithyroid drugs. The clonotype was recovered from a female donor with Graves disease. J is TRBJ2-7 and V is TRBV6-9, with D maybe TRBD1 (6 bases). CDR3 loop: CASSYQGKYEQYF. Here the CDR3 DNA reads TGTGCCAGCAGTTACCAGGGGAAATACGAGCAGTACTTC.